These 18 T cell receptor beta chains were sequenced from one sample in a study of T cells in Graves' hyperthyroidism and ophthalmopathy. RNA transcripts served as the template for amplifying TCR beta CDR3 regions. Using the HTBI primer set, a first-round RT-PCR was run on the TCR CDR3. TCRdb used MiXCR to reprocess the multiplex PCR reads, holding one entry per CDR3 protein. The sample has 360,000 or so distinct CDR3 sequences; about 16% are singletons. Sequenced: blood. The receptors originated from a woman aged 55-69 years with Graves' ophthalmopathy.

This clonotype appeared many times. This sequence joins TRBV5-6 and TRBJ2-1; possible D gene TRBD2, 6 bases. V lost 6 bases to trimming and J lost 1 base, with 17 bases between them. The CDR3 is 16 amino acids. Germline loops: CDR1 SGHDT, CDR2 YYEEEE. CDR3 in DNA: TGTGCCAGCAACGTTGGAGGGCGAGCGTCCTACAATGAGCAGTTCTTC. Protein product: CASNVGGRASYNEQFF.

This clonotype was seen repeatedly, ten times or more. This chain connects TRBV7-2 to TRBJ2-3; D remains unclear. V lost 2 bases and J 1 base, leaving 7 bases between the germline ends. In germline, CDR1 is SGHTA, CDR2 FQGNSA. The CDR3 runs to 14 residues. CDR3 amino acids: CASSLSAGTDTQYF. The CDR3 coding sequence is TGTGCCAGCAGCTTATCGGCTGGCACAGATACGCAGTATTTT.

Many counts were recorded for this clonotype. This chain uses TRBV11-1 with TRBJ2-1; 7 bases fit TRBD2. V was pared by 3 bases and J by 4 bases, with 3 bases of the junction left unmatched. The CDR3 loop spans 14 amino acids. Germline V lookup: CDR1 SGHAT, CDR2 FQDESV (reference sequence). The CDR3 protein is CASSFLADYNEQFF. Here the CDR3 DNA reads TGTGCCAGCAGCTTCCTAGCGGATTACAATGAGCAGTTCTTC.

The genes are TRBV12-3 or TRBV12-4 and TRBJ1-5; unclear D gene. V lost 0 bases and J lost 4, with 4 bases in between. This CDR3 has 13 residues. CDR3 sequence (DNA): TGTGCCAGCAGTTTAGCTGAGAATCAGCCCCAGCATTTT. The encoded protein is CASSLAENQPQHF.

This clonotype occurred many times. The V call is TRBV28, the J call TRBJ1-2; weak D call: TRBD1 (5 bases). The CDR3 totals 13 residues. V lost 4 bases, J lost 3 bases, and 9 bases lay in between. The germline gives CDR1 MDHEN, CDR2 SYDVKM. The CDR3 reads CASSSGTHYGYTF. In DNA form, the CDR3 reads TGTGCCAGCAGTTCAGGGACCCACTATGGCTACACCTTC.

This clonotype appeared many times. The V call is TRBV5-1, the J call TRBJ2-7; D possibly corresponds to TRBD1 (6 bases). The CDR3 consists of 15 residues. Trimming shortened V by 0 bases and J by 2 bases, and 12 bases separated the two germline ends. The germline gives CDR1 SGHRS, CDR2 YFSETQ. The CDR3 sequence: CASSLVTGIPYEQYF. The CDR3 region has the DNA TGCGCCAGCAGCTTGGTGACAGGCATCCCCTACGAGCAGTACTTC. Together with reference TRBV5-1 and TRBJ2-7, the CDR3 gives the full variable domain: KAGVTQTPRYLIKTRGQQVTLSCSPISGHRSVSWYQQTPGQGLQFLFEYFSETQRNKGNFPGRFSGRQFSNSRSEMNVSTLELGDSALYLCASSLVTGIPYEQYFGPGTRLTVT.

In its sample, this clonotype was seen many times. The chain is built from TRBV6-2 or TRBV6-3 and TRBJ2-5; 8 positions match TRBD1. Germline V gene sequence: CDR1 MNHEY, CDR2 SVGEGT. This CDR3 is 14 amino acids long. The V gene end was trimmed by 0 bases and the J gene end by 7 bases; junction bases not matched to a gene: 4. CDR3 DNA sequence: TGTGCCAGCAGTTACTCGGACAGGGCGGGGACCCAGTACTTC. It yields the protein CASSYSDRAGTQYF.

This clonotype has at least ten counts. J is TRBJ2-7 and V is TRBV7-9, with 10 nucleotides matching TRBD1. With V trimmed by 5 bases and J by 6 bases, 10 bases remained unmatched. The CDR3 length is 15 residues. CDR1 and CDR2 from the germline V gene are SEHNR and FQNEAQ (reference sequence). CDR3 DNA: TGTGCCAGCAGCGCGATGGACAGGGGGGGGAGCGAGCAGTACTTC. Encoded protein: CASSAMDRGGSEQYF.

This clonotype was seen many times. This rearrangement joins TRBV5-6 to TRBJ2-2; 11 bases line up with TRBD2. CDR3 length: 15 amino acids. The V segment lost 2 bases and the J segment 7 bases; nucleotides outside the gene matches: 4. Germline V gene sequence: CDR1 SGHDT, CDR2 YYEEEE. The CDR3 sequence: CASSFPGTSGGELFF. The CDR3 DNA reads as TGTGCCAGCAGCTTCCCCGGGACTAGCGGCGGGGAGCTGTTTTTT. Full variable domain (missing parts from reference TRBV5-6 and TRBJ2-2): DAGVTQSPTHLIKTRGQQVTLRCSPKSGHDTVSWYQQALGQGPQFIFQYYEEEERQRGNFPDRFSGHQFPNYSSELNVNALLLGDSALYLCASSFPGTSGGELFFGEGSRLTVL.

Many counts were recorded for this clonotype. V usage is TRBV3-1 and J usage is TRBJ1-1; no reliable D call. The V end lost 1 base, the J end lost 5 bases, and 11 bases lay between the germline ends. Per germline, CDR1 LGHDT and CDR2 YNNKEL (reference sequence). This CDR3 spans 14 amino acids. The CDR3 DNA follows: TGTGCCAGCAGCCAAGGAGGGCGGGAGACTGAAGCTTTCTTT. As protein: CASSQGGRETEAFF.

This clonotype was counted ten times or more. The V gene is TRBV27, the J gene TRBJ2-5, with 11 bases aligning to TRBD2. V lost 5 bases to trimming and J lost 3 bases; unmatched junction nucleotides: 8. Germline V gene data show CDR1 as MNHEY and CDR2 as SMNVEV (reference sequence). CDR3 length: 16 residues. The CDR3 protein is CASSPLAGVVKETQYF. The DNA for the CDR3 is TGTGCCAGCAGTCCACTAGCGGGAGTTGTGAAAGAGACCCAGTACTTC.

Ten or more counts support this clonotype. The chain couples TRBV2 to TRBJ2-7; maybe TRBD1 (5 bases). The CDR3 has 12 amino acids. Germline V gene data show CDR1 as SNHLY and CDR2 as FYNNEI. Between the trimmed V and J ends, which lost 4 bases and 7 bases, there was a span of 11 bases. CDR3 sequence reads: CASSGTYREQYF. In DNA, the CDR3 is TGTGCCAGCAGTGGGACATATCGGGAGCAGTACTTC.

This clonotype was recorded at least ten times. This chain connects TRBV20-1 to TRBJ2-1; the D call may be TRBD1 or TRBD2 (5 bases each). CDR1 DFQATT and CDR2 SNEGSKA come from the germline V gene (reference sequence). The CDR3 loop spans 18 amino acids. The V end was cut by 6 bases, the J end by 1 base, with 25 bases between. The CDR3: CSAATGLVSQRSYNEQFF. CDR3 bases: TGCAGTGCGGCAACGGGGCTTGTAAGTCAAAGGTCCTACAATGAGCAGTTCTTC.

This clonotype was seen once. The gene calls are TRBV19 and TRBJ2-2, with D perhaps matching TRBD1 or TRBD2 (7 bases each). Germline V gene sequence: CDR1 LNHDA, CDR2 SQIVND (reference sequence). This CDR3 has 18 residues. The V end lost 4 bases, the J end lost 4 bases, and 22 bases lay between the germline ends. The CDR3 spells CASSRAGGTTRSTGELFF. The CDR3 DNA is TGTGCCAGTAGTAGGGCAGGGGGGACTACCAGAAGCACCGGGGAGCTGTTTTTT.

Many counts were recorded for this clonotype. The rearrangement joins TRBV20-1 to TRBJ1-1; D is unresolved. The CDR3 extends over 11 amino acids. The germline V and J ends were trimmed by 0 bases and 7 bases, with 6 bases remaining between them. Germline V gene sequence: CDR1 DFQATT, CDR2 SNEGSKA (reference sequence). The CDR3 DNA reads as TGCAGTGCTAGAGATAAGGGTGAAGCTTTCTTT. It specifies CSARDKGEAFF.

There are many counts of this clonotype. This CDR3 is CSAAFSGRTDTQYF. The CDR3 coding sequence is TGCAGTGCGGCCTTTAGCGGGCGCACAGATACGCAGTATTTT. V usage is TRBV20-1 and J usage is TRBJ2-3, with TRBD2 matching over 7 bases. The trim removed 6 bases at V and 1 base at J, leaving 7 bases unmatched. The germline gives CDR1 DFQATT, CDR2 SNEGSKA (reference sequence). The CDR3 extends over 14 amino acids.

This clonotype was seen ten or more times. The chain recombines TRBV20-1 with TRBJ2-3; a weak D match, TRBD2 (6 bases). V was cut by 6 bases and J by 2 bases, with 15 bases left in between. The CDR3 sequence is 14 residues long. From germline, CDR1 is DFQATT and CDR2 SNEGSKA (reference sequence). CDR3 coding DNA: TGCAGTGCCACCGGAGCGGGTCACACAGATACGCAGTATTTT. Translating gives CSATGAGHTDTQYF.

The chain employs TRBV20-1 and TRBJ2-5; no clear D. V shed 1 base and J shed 5 bases, with 17 bases lying between them. The CDR3 has 15 residues. In germline, CDR1 is DFQATT, CDR2 SNEGSKA (reference sequence). The CDR3 region is CSARVPSGPGETQYF. The CDR3 DNA reads TGCAGTGCTAGAGTCCCCTCTGGGCCTGGGGAGACCCAGTACTTC.